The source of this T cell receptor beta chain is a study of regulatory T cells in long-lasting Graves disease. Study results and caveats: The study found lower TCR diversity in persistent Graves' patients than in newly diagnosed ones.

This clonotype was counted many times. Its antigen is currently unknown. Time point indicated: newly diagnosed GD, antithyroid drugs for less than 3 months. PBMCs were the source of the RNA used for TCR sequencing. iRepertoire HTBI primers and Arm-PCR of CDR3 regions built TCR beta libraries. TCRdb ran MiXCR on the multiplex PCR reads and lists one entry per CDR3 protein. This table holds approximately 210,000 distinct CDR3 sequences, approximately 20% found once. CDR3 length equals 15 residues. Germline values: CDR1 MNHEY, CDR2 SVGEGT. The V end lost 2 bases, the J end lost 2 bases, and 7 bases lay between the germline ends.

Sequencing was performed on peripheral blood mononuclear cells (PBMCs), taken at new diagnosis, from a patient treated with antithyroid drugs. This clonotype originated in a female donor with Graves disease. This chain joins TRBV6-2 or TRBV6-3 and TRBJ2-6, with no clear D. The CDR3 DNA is TGTGCCAGCAGTTACCCGGTGACTGGGGCCAACGTCCTGACTTTC. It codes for CASSYPVTGANVLTF.